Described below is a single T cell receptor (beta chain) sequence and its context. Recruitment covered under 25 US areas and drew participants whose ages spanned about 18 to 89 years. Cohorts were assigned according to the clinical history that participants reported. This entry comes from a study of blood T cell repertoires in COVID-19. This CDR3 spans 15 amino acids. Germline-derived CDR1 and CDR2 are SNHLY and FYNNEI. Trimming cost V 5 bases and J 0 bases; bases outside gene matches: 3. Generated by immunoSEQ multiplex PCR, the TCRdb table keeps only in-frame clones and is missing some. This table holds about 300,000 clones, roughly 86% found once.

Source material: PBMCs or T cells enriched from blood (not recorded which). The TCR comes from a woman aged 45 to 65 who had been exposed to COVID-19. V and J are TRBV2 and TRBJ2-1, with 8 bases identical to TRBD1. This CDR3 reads CASSIQGGSYNEQFF. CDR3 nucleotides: TGTGCCAGCAGTATACAGGGGGGCTCCTACAATGAGCAGTTCTTC.